The next 7 T cell receptor beta chains were all read from a single sample in a study of T cell repertoires in cytomegalovirus infection. These receptors are not linked to any known antigen. TCRdb recomputed calls from the reads with MiXCR, one row per CDR3 protein. Here the sample spans about 830,000 distinct CDR3 sequences, 30% to 35% being singletons. Material: cultured CD8+ T cells from PBMCs, obtained from culture after CMV antigen stimulation. The receptors here all came from a human donor in good health (CMV status not recorded). Some clones in this sample may be carry-over from other donors' samples.

This CDR3 reads CASSPPWTGANTEAFF. CDR3 sequence (DNA): TGTGCCAGCAGCCCACCTTGGACAGGAGCGAACACTGAAGCTTTCTTT. The genes are TRBV3-1 and TRBJ1-1; 7 bases fit TRBD1. The germline gives CDR1 LGHDT, CDR2 YNNKEL (reference sequence). V lost 4 bases, J lost 1 base, and 9 bases stayed unmatched. This CDR3 has 16 amino acids.

A few counts support this clonotype. V usage is TRBV19 and J usage is TRBJ2-3; D is unclear. V was cut by 1 base and J by 0 bases, with 11 bases left in between. Per the germline V gene, CDR1 is LNHDA and CDR2 is SQIVND (reference sequence). The CDR3 contains 16 residues. CDR3 residues: CASSIGGVSSTDTQYF. As DNA, the CDR3 is TGTGCCAGTAGTATAGGCGGAGTTTCTAGCACAGATACGCAGTATTTT.

CDR3 nucleotide sequence: TGTGCCAGCAGTTCAGGGGACTTGGAAAAACTGTTTTTT. Residues: CASSSGDLEKLFF. The chain couples TRBV7-6 to TRBJ1-4, with D possibly TRBD1 on 6 matching bases. V lost 6 bases and J lost 8, with 13 bases in between. Germline assignment: CDR1 SGHVS and CDR2 FNYEAQ. The CDR3 sequence is 13 residues long.

V usage is TRBV7-9 and J usage is TRBJ2-1; either TRBD1 or TRBD2 may supply D (5 bases each). The CDR3 has 15 amino acids. Germline values: CDR1 SEHNR, CDR2 FQNEAQ (reference sequence). V lost 7 bases, J lost 8 bases, and 21 bases lay in between. The CDR3 DNA is TGTGCCAGCAAGCTACCGGGACCCAATCAAGATGAGCAGTTCTTC. The encoded protein is CASKLPGPNQDEQFF.

This clonotype was picked up many times. The genes are TRBV7-8 and TRBJ1-6; D unclear. Trimming took 2 bases from V and 4 from J, leaving 6 bases between them. From germline, CDR1 is SGHVS and CDR2 FQNEAQ. The CDR3 is 14 residues long. The CDR3 nucleotides read TGTGCCAGCAGCTTACGTCCTTATAATTCACCCCTCCACTTT. Translation gives CASSLRPYNSPLHF.

The J gene is TRBJ2-3, the V gene TRBV13, with D perhaps TRBD1 (5 bases). The CDR3 sequence is 14 residues long. Germline V gives CDR1 PRHDT, CDR2 FYEKMQ (reference sequence). Trimming cost V 3 bases and J 7 bases, with 14 bases left between them. The CDR3 nucleotides read TGTGCCAGCAGCTTTGCAGGGCGCGCGCATACGCAGTATTTT. It specifies CASSFAGRAHTQYF.

This clonotype has a handful of counts. V and J are TRBV7-6 and TRBJ2-3, with unresolved D. Germline loops: CDR1 SGHVS, CDR2 FNYEAQ. Trimming shortened V by 1 base and J by 6 bases, and 17 bases separated the two germline ends. This CDR3 is 16 amino acids long. Written as DNA, the CDR3 is TGTGCCAGCAGCTTAGGGGGTGGAACCTCCCCCGATACGCAGTATTTT. Protein sequence: CASSLGGGTSPDTQYF.